These 2 T cell receptor beta chains were sequenced from one sample in a study of T cells in Graves' hyperthyroidism and ophthalmopathy. RNA transcripts were the template for amplifying TCR beta CDR3 regions. In the first-round RT-PCR of the TCR CDR3, the HTBI primer set was used. Each CDR3 protein is one row after TCRdb ran MiXCR on the multiplex PCR reads. The sample carries approximately 600,000 distinct CDR3 sequences, 11% to 15% recorded once. Sequencing was performed on blood. These receptors were taken from a woman aged 25 to 39 with Graves' hyperthyroidism that later progressed to Graves' ophthalmopathy.

The CDR3 protein is CATSDHRGLRETQYF. Written as DNA, the CDR3 is TGTGCCACCAGTGATCACAGGGGGCTAAGAGAGACCCAGTACTTC. The genes are TRBV24-1 and TRBJ2-5; TRBD1 agrees at 9 bases. V lost 3 bases, J lost 4 bases, and 5 bases stayed unmatched. This CDR3 is built from 15 residues. Germline V gene lookup returns CDR1 KGHDR and CDR2 SFDVKD.

This clonotype was detected many times. The rearrangement joins TRBV11-1 to TRBJ2-5; D gene ambiguous. CDR1 and CDR2 (germline): SGHAT, FQDESV (reference sequence). The V end was cut by 4 bases, the J end by 5 bases, with 11 bases between. This CDR3 spans 13 amino acids. CDR3 in DNA: TGTGCCAGCAGCTCGTCGAGTATCGAGACCCAGTACTTC. Protein sequence: CASSSSSIETQYF.